The present T cell receptor beta chain was sequenced within a study of T cell changes during pregnancy in multiple sclerosis. Germline CDR1 and CDR2: SGHAT and FQNNGV. CDR3 length equals 16 residues. The junction had 2 bases not matched to a gene; V was cut back by 5 bases and J by 0 bases. The table came from immunoSEQ multiplex PCR; TCRdb's copy has only in-frame clones and leaves some out. The sample lists 85,000 to 130,000 clones; under 95% were seen once. This sequence was found in a female donor with multiple sclerosis, enrolled in a pregnancy study. The sequences come from peripheral blood, collected before pregnancy. The chain links TRBV11-2 to TRBJ2-2; 11 bases fit TRBD2. This CDR3 reads CASSPSGRTNTGELFF. As DNA, the CDR3 is TGTGCCAGCAGCCCTAGCGGGAGGACGAACACCGGGGAGCTGTTTTTT.